This entry lists 11 T cell receptor beta chains sequenced from one sample in a study of Ad26.COV2.S vaccination and SARS-CoV-2 variants. Sequencing used immunoSEQ multiplex PCR; TCRdb keeps in-frame clones, though not all of them. The sample lists a few hundred thousand clones; 92% were seen once. The treatment here: 19 received Ad26.COV2.S at low or high dose, single or two shots; roughly five received placebo; per-sample allocation not given. The samples date from day 63 after the first vaccine or placebo injection. The specimen was peripheral blood, collected in a trial of Ad26.COV2.S vaccine versus placebo. These receptors were taken from a person aged 18-65 years who received the Ad26.COV2.S COVID-19 vaccine or a placebo.

Only a few counts were recorded for this clone. V is TRBV20-1 and J is TRBJ2-7, with TRBD1 matching 10 bases. Germline V CDR1 and CDR2: DFQATT, SNEGSKA (reference sequence). Trimming at V came to 7 bases and at J to 7 bases, leaving 4 bases not matched to a gene. This CDR3 contains 11 residues. CDR3 DNA: TGCAGTGGTTCGGGACAGGGGGAGCAGTACTTC. Translated, it gives CSGSGQGEQYF.

The chain is built from TRBV18 and TRBJ2-6, with a weak D call TRBD2 (5 bases). This CDR3 contains 16 residues. Germline CDR1 KGHSH, CDR2 LQKENI. Trimming pared 0 bases from V and 1 base from J, leaving 7 bases between. CDR3 amino acids: CASSPPSGSGANVLTF. DNA of the CDR3: TGTGCCAGCTCACCACCGTCGGGATCTGGGGCCAACGTCCTGACTTTC.

The V and J genes are TRBV10-1 and TRBJ2-7, with D perhaps given as TRBD1 or TRBD2 (5 bases each). The CDR3 consists of 13 residues. CDR1 and CDR2 (germline): WNHNN, SYGVQD (reference sequence). Between the trimmed V and J ends, which lost 2 bases and 2 bases, there was a span of 7 bases. The DNA of the CDR3 is TGCGCCAGCAGTGAGGAGGGGACCTACGAGCAGTACTTC. Translation: CASSEEGTYEQYF.

The J gene is TRBJ2-7, the V gene TRBV11-2; 8 bases map to TRBD2. After removal of 5 bases from V and 3 bases from J, the junction contained 9 bases not matched to a gene. The CDR3 runs to 15 residues. CDR1 is SGHAT, CDR2 FQNNGV, per germline. Written as DNA, the CDR3 is TGTGCCAGCAGCCCGATACCAGGGACTAGCTACGAGCAGTACTTC. It yields the protein CASSPIPGTSYEQYF.

Worth noting for this clone: Distinct nucleotide sequences in the sample also encode this CDR3. This rearrangement joins TRBV5-1 to TRBJ2-7; maybe TRBD1 (5 bases). Trimming left V 0 bases short and J 4 bases short, with 11 bases between. The CDR3 covers 14 residues. CDR1 is SGHRS and CDR2 is YFSETQ in the germline V gene. CDR3 nucleotide sequence: TGCGCCAGCAGCTTGGGGGGCGCCGGGTACGAGCAGTACTTC. Translation: CASSLGGAGYEQYF.

The J gene is TRBJ1-6, the V gene TRBV18; 8 bases map to TRBD1. The CDR3 length is 16 residues. CDR1 and CDR2 (germline): KGHSH, LQKENI. Unmatched junction bases numbered 4, after V lost 3 bases and J lost 3 bases. CDR3 protein: CASSPQGAGYNSPLHF. DNA for the CDR3: TGTGCCAGCTCACCCCAGGGGGCCGGCTATAATTCACCCCTCCACTTT.

The chain employs TRBV3-1 (or the pseudogene TRBV3-2) and TRBJ2-3, with D perhaps TRBD2 (7 bases). The CDR3 runs 17 residues. Trimming pared 0 bases from V and 4 bases from J, leaving 17 bases between. From germline, CDR1 is LGHDT and CDR2 YNNKEL (reference sequence). CDR3 DNA: TGTGCCAGCAGCCAAGATTGGGTGGGGGGGCCAGCAGATACGCAGTATTTT. Translating gives CASSQDWVGGPADTQYF.

V usage is TRBV7-9 and J usage is TRBJ1-4, with D perhaps matching TRBD1 (5 bases). V was clipped by 5 bases and J by 7 bases, with 8 bases between them. The CDR3 extends over 12 amino acids. CDR1 is SEHNR and CDR2 is FQNEAQ in the germline V gene (reference sequence). For the CDR3, the DNA is TGTGCCAGCAGCCGGGGGGGTGAAAAACTGTTTTTT. This codes for CASSRGGEKLFF.

The chain carries TRBV2 and TRBJ2-3; the match to TRBD2 covers 15 bases. CDR1 and CDR2 (germline): SNHLY, FYNNEI. The CDR3 length is 18 residues. Trimming cost V 4 bases and J 4 bases; bases outside gene matches: 9. The CDR3 DNA is TGTGCCAGCAGTGGCGGGACTAGCGGGGGGCGGGCGGCAGATACGCAGTATTTT. Translation: CASSGGTSGGRAADTQYF. Full variable domain (outside the CDR3, taken from reference TRBV2 and TRBJ2-3): EPEVTQTPSHQVTQMGQEVILRCVPISNHLYFYWYRQILGQKVEFLVSFYNNEISEKSEIFDDQFSVERPDGSNFTLKIRSTKLEDSAMYFCASSGGTSGGRAADTQYFGPGTRLTVL.

J is TRBJ2-5 and V is TRBV5-4, with D possibly being TRBD1 or TRBD2 (5 bases each). Per germline, CDR1 SGHNT and CDR2 YYREEE (reference sequence). V was clipped by 2 bases and J by 1 base, with 9 bases between them. The CDR3 length is 14 residues. CDR3 in DNA: TGTGCCAGCAGCTTAGGGGACCGCCAAGAGACCCAGTACTTC. Protein product: CASSLGDRQETQYF. Supplemented by reference TRBV5-4 and TRBJ2-5, the full variable domain reads ETGVTQSPTHLIKTRGQQVTLRCSSQSGHNTVSWYQQALGQGPQFIFQYYREEENGRGNFPPRFSGLQFPNYSSELNVNALELDDSALYLCASSLGDRQETQYFGPGTRLLVL.

The V gene is TRBV7-9, the J gene TRBJ2-7, with D hard to call. Trimming took off 5 bases at V and 3 bases at J, with 17 bases between the two ends. This CDR3 has 15 amino acids. Germline CDR1 and CDR2: SEHNR and FQNEAQ (reference sequence). The CDR3 reads CASSRTEKLLYEQYF. Here the CDR3 DNA reads TGTGCCAGCAGCCGTACAGAGAAATTGCTCTACGAGCAGTACTTC.